These 11 T cell receptor beta chains share one sample of origin, sequenced in a study of post-analysis software for immune sequencing data. Unique molecular identifiers featured in each of the TCR beta cDNA libraries. One entry per CDR3 protein, called by TCRdb with MiXCR from the PCR reads. The table lists about 680,000 distinct CDR3 sequences, about 60% of them singletons, with about 11% in the top ten. These receptors are not linked to any known antigen. Overall study results and limits: When patients were compared with controls, a handful of TRBV segments were more frequent, TRBV5-6, TRBV5-1 and TRBV20-1 among them.

Material for sequencing was blood. The origin of the receptors is a girl aged 2 to 9 with multiple sclerosis.

The rearrangement links TRBV12-3 or TRBV12-4 to TRBJ2-1; maybe TRBD2 (6 bases). There are 13 residues in the CDR3. Between the trimmed V and J ends, which lost 6 bases and 8 bases, there was a span of 14 bases. The CDR3 is CASRPPWGDEQFF. The DNA for the CDR3 is TGTGCCAGCAGACCGCCGTGGGGGGATGAGCAGTTCTTC.

The chain joins TRBV27 to TRBJ2-1; 7 bases are a match to TRBD1. Germline V lookup: CDR1 MNHEY, CDR2 SMNVEV (reference sequence). Unmatched junction bases numbered 12, after V lost 7 bases and J lost 6 bases. CDR3 size: 15 residues. The CDR3: CASTRQGIIPNEQFF. DNA for the CDR3: TGTGCCAGCACCCGACAGGGTATTATCCCCAATGAGCAGTTCTTC.

This clonotype appeared a few times. This chain joins TRBV3-1 and TRBJ1-2, with no clear D. This CDR3 spans 12 amino acids. V dropped 4 bases and J dropped 2 bases, with 5 bases sitting between them. Germline values: CDR1 LGHDT, CDR2 YNNKEL (reference sequence). The CDR3 sequence: CASSLYNYGYTF. DNA for the CDR3: TGTGCCAGCAGCCTGTACAACTATGGCTACACCTTC.

The rearrangement uses TRBV27 and TRBJ2-6; D is ambiguous. Germline values: CDR1 MNHEY, CDR2 SMNVEV (reference sequence). The CDR3 covers 15 residues. The V end lost 5 bases, the J end lost 1 base, and 9 bases lay between the germline ends. The chain's CDR3 is CASSRVRSGANVLTF. For the CDR3, the DNA is TGTGCCAGCAGTCGGGTGAGATCTGGGGCCAACGTCCTGACTTTC.

The chain links TRBV2 to TRBJ2-5, with D possibly matching TRBD1 (6 bases). Trimming cost V 5 bases and J 1 base, with 11 bases left between them. The CDR3 runs 14 residues. CDR1 SNHLY and CDR2 FYNNEI come from the germline V gene. CDR3 protein: CASSKRGFQETQYF. DNA of the CDR3: TGTGCCAGCAGTAAAAGGGGGTTCCAAGAGACCCAGTACTTC. Drawing the rest from reference TRBV2 and TRBJ2-5, the complete variable domain is EPEVTQTPSHQVTQMGQEVILRCVPISNHLYFYWYRQILGQKVEFLVSFYNNEISEKSEIFDDQFSVERPDGSNFTLKIRSTKLEDSAMYFCASSKRGFQETQYFGPGTRLLVL.

The table lists this clonotype with many counts. The CDR3 bases are TGCAGCGTTGTACAGGGGTCCTACGAGCAGTACTTC. This encodes CSVVQGSYEQYF. The chain combines TRBV29-1 with TRBJ2-7, with TRBD1 matching 7 bases. The germline gives CDR1 SQVTM, CDR2 ANQGSEA. This CDR3 spans 12 amino acids. V was pared by 4 bases and J by 1 base, with 1 base of the junction left unmatched.

This chain links TRBV5-1 with TRBJ2-5, with D hard to call. V was trimmed by 5 bases and J by 1 base, leaving 12 bases between them. Germline lookup yields CDR1 SGHRS and CDR2 YFSETQ. The CDR3 contains 14 residues. DNA for the CDR3: TGCGCCAGCAGGGAACACGGATTCCAAGAGACCCAGTACTTC. Translated, it gives CASREHGFQETQYF.

This clonotype was seen more than once but under ten times. The gene calls are TRBV11-2 and TRBJ2-1; 8 positions match TRBD2. CDR1 is SGHAT, CDR2 FQNNGV, per germline. The CDR3 is 15 residues long. The ends lost 5 bases at V and 5 bases at J; junction bases unmatched: 8. DNA of the CDR3: TGTGCCAGCAGCCCAACAGCGGGGGCCCACAATGAGCAGTTCTTC. It codes for CASSPTAGAHNEQFF.

The chain recombines TRBV13 with TRBJ2-4; a weak D match, TRBD1 (6 bases). Germline values: CDR1 PRHDT, CDR2 FYEKMQ (reference sequence). The CDR3 loop spans 15 amino acids. V was clipped by 5 bases and J by 4 bases, with 15 bases between them. The CDR3 DNA follows: TGTGCCAGCAGCCCCTCATTAGGACAGAAAAACATTCAGTACTTC. Translation: CASSPSLGQKNIQYF.

The rearrangement uses TRBV5-1 and TRBJ2-1, with TRBD1 matching 9 bases. The CDR3 extends over 16 amino acids. Trimming at V came to 4 bases and at J to 8 bases, leaving 13 bases not matched to a gene. Germline V gene data show CDR1 as SGHRS and CDR2 as YFSETQ. CDR3 coding DNA: TGCGCCAGCAGCCCGGGGACAGGGACCCTCGTTCATGAGCAGTTCTTC. Translated: CASSPGTGTLVHEQFF.

V gene TRBV12-3 or TRBV12-4 combines with J gene TRBJ1-2; D might be TRBD1 (5 bases). Trimming cost V 4 bases and J 1 base, with 25 bases left between them. The CDR3 extends over 19 amino acids. The chain's CDR3 is CASSSPGRGPESFNYGYTF. CDR3 in DNA: TGTGCCAGCAGTTCGCCGGGTCGGGGCCCTGAGTCCTTTAACTATGGCTACACCTTC.